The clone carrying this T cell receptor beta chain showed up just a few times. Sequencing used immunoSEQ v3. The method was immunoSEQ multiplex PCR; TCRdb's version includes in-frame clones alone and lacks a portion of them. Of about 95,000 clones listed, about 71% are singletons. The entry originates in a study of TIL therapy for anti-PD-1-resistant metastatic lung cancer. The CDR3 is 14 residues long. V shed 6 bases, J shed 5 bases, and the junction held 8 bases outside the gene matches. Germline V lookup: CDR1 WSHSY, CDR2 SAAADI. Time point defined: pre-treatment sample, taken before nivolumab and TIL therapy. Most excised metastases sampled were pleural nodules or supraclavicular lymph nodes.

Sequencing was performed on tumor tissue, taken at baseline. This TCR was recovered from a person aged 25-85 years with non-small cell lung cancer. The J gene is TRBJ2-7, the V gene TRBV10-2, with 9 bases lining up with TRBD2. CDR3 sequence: CASRLRAGGHEQYF. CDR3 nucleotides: TGCGCCAGCAGATTGAGAGCGGGAGGTCACGAGCAGTACTTC.